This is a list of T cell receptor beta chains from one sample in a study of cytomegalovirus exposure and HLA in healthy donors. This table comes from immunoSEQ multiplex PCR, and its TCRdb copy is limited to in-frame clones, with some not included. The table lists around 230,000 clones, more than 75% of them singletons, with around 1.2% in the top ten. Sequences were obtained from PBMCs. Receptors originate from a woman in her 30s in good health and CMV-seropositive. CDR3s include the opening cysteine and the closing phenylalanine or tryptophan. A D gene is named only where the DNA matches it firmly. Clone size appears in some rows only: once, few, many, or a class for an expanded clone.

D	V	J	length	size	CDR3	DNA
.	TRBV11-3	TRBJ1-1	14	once	CASSLDRGNTEAFF	TGTGCCAGCAGCTTAGACAGGGGGAACACTGAAGCTTTCTTT
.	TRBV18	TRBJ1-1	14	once	CASSPGHWVTEAFF	TGTGCCAGCTCACCGGGACATTGGGTCACTGAAGCTTTCTTT
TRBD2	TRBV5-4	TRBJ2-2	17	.	CASSQGGASGITGELFF	TGTGCCAGCAGCCAAGGAGGGGCTAGCGGGATCACCGGGGAGCTGTTTTTT
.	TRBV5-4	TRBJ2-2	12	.	CASSLSTGELFF	TGTGCCAGCAGCTTGTCGACCGGGGAGCTGTTTTTT
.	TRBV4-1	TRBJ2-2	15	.	CASSQAGGRTGELFF	TGCGCCAGCAGCCAAGCGGGGGGCCGGACCGGGGAGCTGTTTTTT
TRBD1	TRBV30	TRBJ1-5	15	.	CAWSGQDRSLGPQHF	TGTGCCTGGAGTGGACAGGACAGGTCGCTAGGGCCCCAGCATTTT
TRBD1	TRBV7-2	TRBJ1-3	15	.	CASSPGTGAGNTIYF	TGTGCCAGCAGCCCTGGGACAGGGGCTGGAAACACCATATATTTT
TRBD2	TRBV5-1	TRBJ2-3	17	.	CASSLGTSGRATDTQYF	TGCGCCAGCAGCTTGGGGACTAGCGGGAGGGCCACAGATACGCAGTATTTT
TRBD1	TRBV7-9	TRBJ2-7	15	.	CASSPDRGYPYEQYF	TGTGCCAGCAGCCCGGACAGGGGCTACCCCTACGAGCAGTACTTC
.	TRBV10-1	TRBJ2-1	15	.	CASSEEGLPKPEQFF	TGCGCCAGCAGTGAGGAAGGACTTCCCAAGCCTGAGCAGTTCTTC
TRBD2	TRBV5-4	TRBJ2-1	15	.	CASSNREGQYNEQFF	TGTGCCAGCAGCAACCGGGAGGGCCAATACAATGAGCAGTTCTTC
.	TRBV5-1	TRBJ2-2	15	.	CASSPGLADTGELFF	TGCGCCAGCAGCCCTGGGCTAGCAGACACCGGGGAGCTGTTTTTT
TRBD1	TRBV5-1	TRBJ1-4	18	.	CASSLARQGERANEKLFF	TGCGCCAGCAGCTTGGCCAGGCAGGGGGAGCGAGCTAATGAAAAACTGTTTTTT
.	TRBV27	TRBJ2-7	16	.	CASSLAGTYLSYEQYF	TGTGCCAGCAGCCTAGCCGGGACATACCTATCCTACGAGCAGTACTTC
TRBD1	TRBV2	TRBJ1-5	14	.	CASRDRVGNQPQHF	TGTGCCAGCAGGGACAGGGTCGGCAATCAGCCCCAGCATTTT
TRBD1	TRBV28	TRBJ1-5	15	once	CASTVPGQGYQPQHF	TGTGCCAGCACGGTCCCGGGACAGGGGTATCAGCCCCAGCATTTT
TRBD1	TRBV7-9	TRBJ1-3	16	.	CASSLRGQGAGNTIYF	TGTGCCAGCAGCTTAAGGGGACAGGGAGCTGGAAACACCATATATTTT
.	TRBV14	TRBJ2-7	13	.	CASSQARSYEQYF	TGTGCCAGCAGCCAAGCCAGGTCCTACGAGCAGTACTTC
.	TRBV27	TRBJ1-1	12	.	CASSRWNTEAFF	TGTGCCAGCAGTCGGTGGAACACTGAAGCTTTCTTT
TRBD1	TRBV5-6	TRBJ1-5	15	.	CASSWGTGHNQPQHF	TGTGCCAGCAGCTGGGGGACAGGTCACAATCAGCCCCAGCATTTT
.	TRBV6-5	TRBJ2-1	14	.	CASRIGVTVGEQFF	TGTGCCAGCAGGATAGGGGTTACAGTAGGGGAGCAGTTCTTC
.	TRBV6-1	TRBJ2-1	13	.	CASTKDSLNEQFF	TGTGCCAGCACTAAAGACAGCCTAAATGAGCAGTTCTTC
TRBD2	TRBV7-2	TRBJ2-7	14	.	CASIPTSGAYEQYF	TGTGCCAGCATCCCGACTAGCGGGGCCTACGAGCAGTACTTC
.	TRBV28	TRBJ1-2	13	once	CASDPRRNYGYTF	TGTGCCAGCGACCCACGCAGGAACTATGGCTACACCTTC
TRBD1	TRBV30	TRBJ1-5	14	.	CAWKSGRGLQPQHF	TGTGCCTGGAAGAGTGGCAGGGGGCTTCAGCCCCAGCATTTT
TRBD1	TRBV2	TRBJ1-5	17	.	CASSHKLWTGGGQPQHF	TGTGCCAGCAGTCACAAGCTTTGGACAGGGGGCGGCCAGCCCCAGCATTTT
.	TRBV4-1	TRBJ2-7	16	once	CASSQEPSASSYEQYF	TGCGCCAGCAGCCAAGAGCCTAGCGCTAGCTCCTACGAGCAGTACTTC
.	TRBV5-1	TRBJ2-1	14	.	CASSPAGSYNEQFF	TGCGCCAGCAGCCCAGCGGGTTCCTACAATGAGCAGTTCTTC
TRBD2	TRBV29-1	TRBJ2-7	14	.	CSAQITSGRYEQYF	TGCAGCGCGCAAATTACTAGCGGGAGGTACGAGCAGTACTTC
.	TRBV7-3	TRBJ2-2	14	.	CASSPRTESGELFF	TGTGCCAGCAGCCCCCGGACAGAATCAGGGGAGCTGTTTTTT
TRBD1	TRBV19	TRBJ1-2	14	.	CASKPGTGNYGYTF	TGTGCCAGTAAACCCGGGACAGGGAACTATGGCTACACCTTC
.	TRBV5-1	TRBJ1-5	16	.	CASSLTGTAGDQPQHF	TGCGCCAGCAGCTTGACCGGGACGGCGGGGGATCAGCCCCAGCATTTT
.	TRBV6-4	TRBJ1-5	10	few	CARRHQPQHF	TGTGCCAGAAGACACCAGCCCCAGCATTTT
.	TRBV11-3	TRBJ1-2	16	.	CASSPRGGARNYGYTF	TGTGCCAGCAGCCCTCGAGGGGGGGCGAGGAACTATGGCTACACCTTC
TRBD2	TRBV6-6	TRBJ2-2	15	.	CASSFSGSVPGELFF	TGTGCCAGCAGTTTTAGCGGGAGTGTCCCCGGGGAGCTGTTTTTT
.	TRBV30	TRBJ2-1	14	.	CAYHRFFGRHEQFF	TGTGCCTACCACAGGTTCTTCGGGCGACATGAGCAGTTCTTC
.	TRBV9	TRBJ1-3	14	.	CASSPGHSGNTIYF	TGTGCCAGCAGCCCGGGACACTCTGGAAACACCATATATTTT
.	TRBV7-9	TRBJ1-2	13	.	CASSRVGSYGYTF	TGTGCCAGCAGCCGAGTGGGGAGCTATGGCTACACCTTC
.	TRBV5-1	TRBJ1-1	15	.	CASSPQGQMSDEAFF	TGCGCCAGCAGCCCTCAAGGACAGATGTCGGATGAAGCTTTCTTT
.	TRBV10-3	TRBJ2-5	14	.	CAISEYSEPRTQYF	TGTGCCATCAGTGAGTATAGTGAACCGAGGACCCAGTACTTC
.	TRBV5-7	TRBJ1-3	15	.	CASSLGGLSGNTIYF	TGTGCCAGCAGCTTGGGCGGGCTCTCTGGAAACACCATATATTTT
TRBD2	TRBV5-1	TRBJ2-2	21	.	CASSEGRYRLGTSPGTGELFF	TGCGCCAGCAGCGAGGGGAGATACCGACTCGGGACTAGCCCCGGCACCGGGGAGCTGTTTTTT
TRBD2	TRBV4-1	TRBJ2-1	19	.	CASSQDLASGFKRHNEQFF	TGCGCCAGCAGCCAAGATCTGGCTAGCGGGTTCAAGCGGCACAATGAGCAGTTCTTC
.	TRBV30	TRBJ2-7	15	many	CAWSRLATGPYEQYF	TGTGCCTGGAGTCGGCTAGCGACGGGTCCCTACGAGCAGTACTTC
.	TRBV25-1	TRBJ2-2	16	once	CASSESTGTPTGELFF	TGTGCCAGCAGTGAATCCACAGGGACCCCCACCGGGGAGCTGTTTTTT
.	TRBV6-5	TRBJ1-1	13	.	CASSRDRNTEAFF	TGTGCCAGCAGCCGTGACAGGAACACTGAAGCTTTCTTT
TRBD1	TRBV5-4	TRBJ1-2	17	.	CASSLRQGAWGNYGYTF	TGTGCCAGCAGCTTGAGACAGGGGGCGTGGGGTAACTATGGCTACACCTTC
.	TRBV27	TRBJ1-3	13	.	CATRRSSGNTIYF	TGTGCCACCCGGAGGTCCTCTGGAAACACCATATATTTT
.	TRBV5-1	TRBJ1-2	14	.	CASSLSGDSYGYTF	TGCGCCAGCAGCTTGTCGGGGGACTCCTATGGCTACACCTTC
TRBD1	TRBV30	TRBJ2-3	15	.	CAWSSGQGSTDTQYF	TGTGCCTGGAGCTCCGGACAGGGCAGCACAGATACGCAGTATTTT
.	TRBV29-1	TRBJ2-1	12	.	CSALLSYNEQFF	TGCAGCGCCCTACTAAGTTACAATGAGCAGTTCTTC
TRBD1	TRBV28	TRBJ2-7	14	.	CASIRTGPIYEQYF	TGTGCCAGCATACGGACAGGCCCTATCTACGAGCAGTACTTC
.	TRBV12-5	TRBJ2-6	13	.	CASSASGANVLTF	TGTGCTAGCAGCGCCTCTGGGGCCAACGTCCTGACTTTC
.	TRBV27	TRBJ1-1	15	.	CASSLNRGWDTEAFF	TGTGCCAGCAGTTTAAACCGAGGATGGGACACTGAAGCTTTCTTT
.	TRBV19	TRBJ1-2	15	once	CASSIGYPGLYGYTF	TGTGCCAGTAGTATAGGATACCCGGGACTCTATGGCTACACCTTC
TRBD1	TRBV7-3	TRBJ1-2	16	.	CASSLMASDRVGGYTF	TGTGCCAGCAGCTTAATGGCGTCGGACAGGGTGGGTGGCTACACCTTC
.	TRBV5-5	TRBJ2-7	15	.	CASSFVSGQGYEQYF	TGTGCCAGCAGCTTCGTTTCGGGGCAGGGGTACGAGCAGTACTTC
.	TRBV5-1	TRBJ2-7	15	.	CASSVTGPPTYEQYF	TGCGCCAGCAGCGTCACAGGGCCCCCTACCTACGAGCAGTACTTC